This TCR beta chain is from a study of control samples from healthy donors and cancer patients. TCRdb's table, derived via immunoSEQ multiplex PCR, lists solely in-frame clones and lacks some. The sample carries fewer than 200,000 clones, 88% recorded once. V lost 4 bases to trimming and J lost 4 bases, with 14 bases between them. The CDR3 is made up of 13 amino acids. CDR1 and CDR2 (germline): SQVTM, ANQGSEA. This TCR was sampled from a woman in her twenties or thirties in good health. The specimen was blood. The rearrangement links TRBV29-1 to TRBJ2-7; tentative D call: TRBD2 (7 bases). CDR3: CSVGGGALYEQYF. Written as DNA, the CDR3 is TGCAGCGTTGGAGGGGGGGCGTTATACGAGCAGTACTTC.